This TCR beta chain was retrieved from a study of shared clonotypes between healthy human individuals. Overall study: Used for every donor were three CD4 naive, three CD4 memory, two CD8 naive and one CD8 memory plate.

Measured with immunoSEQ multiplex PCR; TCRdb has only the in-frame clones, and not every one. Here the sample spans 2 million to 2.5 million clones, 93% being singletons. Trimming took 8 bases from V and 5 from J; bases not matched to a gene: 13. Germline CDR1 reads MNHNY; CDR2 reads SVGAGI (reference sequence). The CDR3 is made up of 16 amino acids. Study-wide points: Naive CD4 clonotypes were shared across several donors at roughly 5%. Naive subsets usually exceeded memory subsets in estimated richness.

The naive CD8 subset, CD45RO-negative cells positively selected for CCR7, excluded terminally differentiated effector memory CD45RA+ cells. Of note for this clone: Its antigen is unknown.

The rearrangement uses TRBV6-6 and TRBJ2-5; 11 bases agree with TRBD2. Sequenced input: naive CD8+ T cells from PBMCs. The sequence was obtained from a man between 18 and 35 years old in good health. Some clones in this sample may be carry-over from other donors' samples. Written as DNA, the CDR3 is TGTGCCAGCGTCTCGCGATCTAGCGGGAGGTGGGAGACCCAGTACTTC. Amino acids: CASVSRSSGRWETQYF.